The present T cell receptor beta chain was sequenced within a study of a mutant IDH1 vaccine in newly diagnosed glioma. Study-wide background: An approximately 62% male, approximately 38% female split and a mean age of about 44 years characterized treated patients. Most had both radiotherapy and temozolomide beforehand; others had only one.

Method: immunoSEQ multiplex PCR; TCRdb's copy keeps in-frame clones and lacks some. This table has tens of thousands of clones, around 80% appearing once. As regards this clone: Its matching antigen is unknown.

Germline CDR1 SGHDT, CDR2 YYEEEE. The V gene lost 3 bases and the J gene lost 4 bases, with 5 bases spanning the gap. The CDR3 is made up of 12 amino acids. Stated time point: week 11, during vaccination. All doses held 300 ug of mutant IDH1 20-mer peptide, with topical imiquimod. Sequenced material: PBMCs, taken from a glioma patient whose treatment included an IDH1 peptide vaccine. This chain uses TRBV5-6 with TRBJ1-3; D is uncertain. This receptor was taken from a man aged 35 to 55 with glioma. The CDR3 loop reads CASSWRGNTIYF. In nucleotides, the CDR3 is TGTGCCAGCAGCTGGCGAGGAAACACCATATATTTT. The complete variable domain, with remaining parts taken from reference TRBV5-6 and TRBJ1-3, reads DAGVTQSPTHLIKTRGQQVTLRCSPKSGHDTVSWYQQALGQGPQFIFQYYEEEERQRGNFPDRFSGHQFPNYSSELNVNALLLGDSALYLCASSWRGNTIYFGEGSWLTVV.